The 32 T cell receptor beta chains given below trace back to one sample, sequenced in a study of T cell responses to AZD1222 COVID-19 vaccine. This table comes from immunoSEQ multiplex PCR, and its TCRdb copy is limited to in-frame clones, with some not included. The table lists roughly 120,000 clones, about 90% of them singletons. Sample: peripheral blood, taken 28 days after the second AZD1222 dose. The receptors derive from an adult who received the AZD1222 COVID-19 vaccine.

V usage is TRBV28 and J usage is TRBJ1-1, with D uncertain. CDR3 length equals 13 residues. Germline-derived CDR1 and CDR2 are MDHEN and SYDVKM. The germline V and J ends were trimmed by 3 bases and 10 bases, with 15 bases remaining between them. For the CDR3, the DNA is TGTGCCAGCAGTTTTATGTCAGCCGGAGGAGCTTTCTTT. Translating gives CASSFMSAGGAFF.

This clone was detected only once. This rearrangement joins TRBV5-1 to TRBJ1-2; D gene ambiguous. Trimming took off 6 bases at V and 5 bases at J, with 29 bases between the two ends. Per the germline V gene, CDR1 is SGHRS and CDR2 is YFSETQ. The CDR3 totals 18 residues. The CDR3 region is CASNWRGPPPQNTYGYTF. As DNA, the CDR3 is TGCGCCAGCAACTGGCGGGGTCCTCCACCCCAGAACACTTATGGCTACACCTTC.

CDR3 DNA: TGCGCCAGCAGCTTAACGGACAGTGAGTTCTACGAGCAGTACTTC. Translated, it gives CASSLTDSEFYEQYF. This chain connects TRBV5-1 to TRBJ2-7, with a tentative D call TRBD1 (6 bases). Germline-derived CDR1 and CDR2 are SGHRS and YFSETQ. Trimming stripped 2 bases from V and 3 bases from J, with 15 bases between. The CDR3 length is 15 residues.

J is TRBJ2-1 and V is TRBV7-2; tentatively, D is TRBD2 (5 bases). Germline assignment: CDR1 SGHTA and CDR2 FQGNSA. Deletions cut 7 bases from V and 4 bases from J, with 20 bases between. This CDR3 has 16 amino acids. The CDR3 loop is CASKGMEAMRYNEQFF. The CDR3 DNA reads TGTGCCAGCAAGGGAATGGAGGCGATGAGGTACAATGAGCAGTTCTTC.

This clone was picked up a small number of times. The rearrangement uses TRBV20-1 and TRBJ1-3; 8 bases line up with TRBD1. The length of the CDR3 is 15 residues. The V and J ends lost 3 bases and 4 bases, in that order; junction bases with no gene match: 8. The germline gives CDR1 DFQATT, CDR2 SNEGSKA (reference sequence). CDR3 loop: CSASGQGVSGNTIYF. The CDR3 DNA reads as TGCAGTGCTAGTGGACAGGGAGTATCCGGAAACACCATATATTTT.

The chain has TRBV7-8 and TRBJ1-2; 8 positions agree with TRBD1. With V trimmed by 5 bases and J by 7 bases, 9 bases remained unmatched. From germline, CDR1 is SGHVS and CDR2 FQNEAQ. The CDR3 totals 14 residues. CDR3 protein: CASSKRTGKGGYTF. The CDR3 DNA follows: TGTGCCAGCAGCAAGCGGACAGGGAAAGGTGGCTACACCTTC.

The chain couples TRBV7-2 to TRBJ1-1; 7 nucleotides align to TRBD1. Germline lookup yields CDR1 SGHTA and CDR2 FQGNSA. Germline trimming cut 3 bases from V and 1 base from J; bases unmatched to any gene: 2. CDR3 length: 14 amino acids. The CDR3 sequence is CASSFGDRNTEAFF. The CDR3, as DNA: TGTGCCAGCAGCTTCGGGGACAGGAACACTGAAGCTTTCTTT.

The chain couples TRBV11-2 to TRBJ1-6, with D hard to call. The V gene's germline CDR1 is SGHAT and CDR2 FQNNGV. The CDR3 has 13 residues. Trimming pared 0 bases from V and 9 bases from J, leaving 6 bases between. The CDR3 DNA sequence: TGTGCCAGCAGCTTAGATGTCAGTTCACCCCTCCACTTT. Amino acid sequence: CASSLDVSSPLHF.

The genes are TRBV19 and TRBJ2-5; no reliable D call. The CDR3 runs 12 residues. Trimming removed 6 bases from V and 1 base from J, with 6 bases in between. Germline V lookup: CDR1 LNHDA, CDR2 SQIVND (reference sequence). As DNA, the CDR3 is TGTGCCAGTAGCCCGGGCCAAGAGACCCAGTACTTC. This codes for CASSPGQETQYF.

This rearrangement joins TRBV19 to TRBJ2-1; the match to TRBD1 covers 8 bases. The V gene end was trimmed by 5 bases and the J gene end by 7 bases; junction bases not matched to a gene: 7. Germline V gene sequence: CDR1 LNHDA, CDR2 SQIVND (reference sequence). The CDR3 covers 14 residues. The CDR3: CASSLLRQGNEQFF. In DNA form, the CDR3 reads TGTGCCAGTAGTTTACTACGACAGGGGAATGAGCAGTTCTTC. Combining the CDR3 with reference TRBV19 and TRBJ2-1 gives the whole variable domain DGGITQSPKYLFRKEGQNVTLSCEQNLNHDAMYWYRQDPGQGLRLIYYSQIVNDFQKGDIAEGYSVSREKKESFPLTVTSAQKNPTAFYLCASSLLRQGNEQFFGPGTRLTVL.

V gene TRBV2 combines with J gene TRBJ1-1, with a weak D call TRBD1 (5 bases). This CDR3 is 11 amino acids long. Germline V gives CDR1 SNHLY, CDR2 FYNNEI. V was shortened by 10 bases and J by 6 bases, with 12 bases between the two germline ends. The CDR3 DNA follows: TGTGCCAACCGGGGGGGGGCTGAAGCTTTCTTT. It specifies CANRGGAEAFF.

The V gene is TRBV7-6, the J gene TRBJ2-1; 13 nucleotides agree with TRBD2. CDR1 SGHVS and CDR2 FNYEAQ come from the germline V gene. Trimming cost V 5 bases and J 5 bases; bases outside gene matches: 3. This CDR3 has 15 residues. The CDR3, as DNA: TGTGCCAGCAGCACCGGACTAGCGGGGGACAATGAGCAGTTCTTC. Protein product: CASSTGLAGDNEQFF.

The chain employs TRBV6-1 and TRBJ2-2; D may be TRBD1 or TRBD2 (6 bases each). CDR3 length equals 16 residues. V gave up 2 bases and J gave up 2 bases, with 12 bases separating them. Germline V gene lookup returns CDR1 MNHNS and CDR2 SASEGT. The CDR3 spells CASSERGTHNTGELFF. The CDR3, as DNA: TGTGCCAGCAGTGAACGGGGGACACATAACACCGGGGAGCTGTTTTTT.

The chain uses TRBV29-1 and TRBJ1-1; D is possibly TRBD1 (6 bases). The CDR3 contains 15 residues. Trimming stripped 5 bases from V and 3 bases from J, with 19 bases between. CDR1 is SQVTM and CDR2 is ANQGSEA in the germline V gene. DNA of the CDR3: TGCAGCGTTCCCCTCACGGGGGGGCGCGACACTGAAGCTTTCTTT. Translated: CSVPLTGGRDTEAFF.

The chain employs TRBV4-2 and TRBJ2-5; tentatively, D is TRBD1 or TRBD2 (5 bases each). V dropped 0 bases and J dropped 3 bases, with 14 bases sitting between them. This CDR3 is built from 16 residues. Germline assignment: CDR1 LGHNA and CDR2 YNFKEQ. This CDR3 reads CASSQDIRGRKETQYF. The DNA of the CDR3 is TGTGCCAGCAGCCAAGATATAAGGGGACGCAAAGAGACCCAGTACTTC.

V is TRBV19 and J is TRBJ1-5; TRBD1 agrees at 7 bases. J lost 2 bases, V lost 5 bases, and 9 bases had no gene match. CDR1 and CDR2 from the germline V gene are LNHDA and SQIVND (reference sequence). The CDR3 has 16 amino acids. The CDR3 region has the DNA TGTGCCAGTAGTTCCCCGACAGGGTCGGGCAATCAGCCCCAGCATTTT. It specifies CASSSPTGSGNQPQHF.

J is TRBJ1-5 and V is TRBV15; D perhaps matches TRBD1 (6 bases). Trimming shortened V by 1 base and J by 0 bases, and 19 bases separated the two germline ends. CDR3 length equals 19 residues. Germline values: CDR1 LNHNV, CDR2 YYDKDF (reference sequence). The CDR3 DNA follows: TGTGCCACCAGCAGAGTGTACGTGGGAGGGACATATAGCAATCAGCCCCAGCATTTT. Its translation: CATSRVYVGGTYSNQPQHF.

The gene calls are TRBV20-1 and TRBJ1-6, with a weak D call TRBD1 (6 bases). The ends were cut back, 3 bases at V and 9 bases at J, with 18 bases in the middle. The CDR3 covers 15 residues. The germline V gene encodes CDR1 DFQATT and CDR2 SNEGSKA (reference sequence). DNA of the CDR3: TGCAGTGCTAGTTCGGGGGGCAGGGGAGTTTCACCCCTCCACTTT. Its translation is CSASSGGRGVSPLHF.

Details on this clone: The germline gene is not matched at one end of the junction; a read error may be the cause. The rearrangement links TRBV11-2 to TRBJ1-2, with 9 nucleotides matching TRBD1. This CDR3 region has 13 residues. CDR1 and CDR2 from the germline V gene are SGHAT and FQNNGV. The CDR3 DNA reads as TGTGCCAGCAGCGAGGGGACAGGGTATGACTACACCTTC. Its protein product is CASSEGTGYDYTF.

The chain uses TRBV28 and TRBJ2-3, with 8 positions matching TRBD2. Trimming cost V 3 bases and J 1 base; bases outside gene matches: 3. CDR3 length equals 15 residues. The germline V gene has CDR1 MDHEN and CDR2 SYDVKM. The CDR3 region has the DNA TGTGCCAGCAGTTTTCCCGGGGGGGGCACAGATACGCAGTATTTT. Amino acid sequence: CASSFPGGGTDTQYF.

This rearrangement joins TRBV11-3 to TRBJ2-3; the D call may be TRBD1 or TRBD2 (5 bases each). V lost 3 bases and J lost 0, with 7 bases in between. Germline V gene lookup returns CDR1 SGHNT and CDR2 YENEEA. The CDR3 extends over 14 amino acids. The CDR3 sequence: CASSLGPSTDTQYF. For the CDR3, the DNA is TGTGCCAGCAGCTTGGGACCTAGCACAGATACGCAGTATTTT.

CDR3 in DNA: TGTGCCAGCAGCTTACGGGGGGGAATCAATGCAGATACGCAGTATTTT. Encoded protein: CASSLRGGINADTQYF. J is TRBJ2-3 and V is TRBV11-3, with 8 bases lining up with TRBD2. The CDR3 contains 16 residues. Germline CDR1 and CDR2: SGHNT and YENEEA. After removal of 2 bases from V and 4 bases from J, the junction contained 8 bases not matched to a gene.

This clone is deemed medium-sized. CDR3 bases: TGTGCCAGTAGTACTATTAGGGGACAGGAAGCTTTCTTT. Protein product: CASSTIRGQEAFF. The chain employs TRBV19 and TRBJ1-1; 7 bases line up with TRBD1. The length of the CDR3 is 13 residues. From germline, CDR1 is LNHDA and CDR2 SQIVND (reference sequence). Trimming at V came to 4 bases and at J to 8 bases, leaving 7 bases not matched to a gene.

V usage is TRBV3-1 (or the pseudogene TRBV3-2) and J usage is TRBJ2-2; 8 nucleotides line up with TRBD2. This CDR3 spans 20 amino acids. J lost 2 bases, V lost 1 base, and 15 bases had no gene match. Germline V gene lookup returns CDR1 LGHDT and CDR2 YNNKEL (reference sequence). The CDR3 bases are TGTGCCAGCAGCCAAGTGTTCGGGAGGGCCGTCTACAGTAACACCGGGGAGCTGTTTTTT. Its protein is CASSQVFGRAVYSNTGELFF.

The V call is TRBV9, the J call TRBJ1-1; D unresolved. The V gene's germline CDR1 is SGDLS and CDR2 YYNGEE. CDR3 length equals 14 residues. V was pared by 1 base and J by 10 bases, with 17 bases between. In DNA form, the CDR3 reads TGTGCCAGCAGCGTATCTGAGGCACAGTCGGGAGCTTTCTTT. This encodes CASSVSEAQSGAFF.

The chain combines TRBV19 with TRBJ1-5, with 10 bases identical to TRBD1. From germline, CDR1 is LNHDA and CDR2 SQIVND (reference sequence). The trim removed 5 bases at V and 2 bases at J, leaving 9 bases unmatched. The CDR3 totals 17 residues. CDR3: CASSFPDRGLGNQPQHF. DNA for the CDR3: TGTGCCAGTAGTTTCCCCGACAGGGGGCTTGGCAATCAGCCCCAGCATTTT.

The chain uses TRBV10-3 and TRBJ1-3; 7 bases are shared with TRBD1. The V segment lost 0 bases and the J segment 4 bases; nucleotides outside the gene matches: 3. The germline V gene encodes CDR1 ENHRY and CDR2 SYGVKD. The CDR3 runs 15 residues. DNA for the CDR3: TGTGCCATCAGTGAGTCATACAGGGGAGGAAACACCATATATTTT. It translates to CAISESYRGGNTIYF.

This chain connects TRBV18 to TRBJ2-2, with D possibly TRBD2 on 5 matching bases. Per the germline V gene, CDR1 is KGHSH and CDR2 is LQKENI. Trimming stripped 3 bases from V and 0 bases from J, with 8 bases between. CDR3 length: 15 amino acids. Written as DNA, the CDR3 is TGTGCCAGCTCACCGTCCGGGGCGAACACCGGGGAGCTGTTTTTT. Its translation is CASSPSGANTGELFF.

This chain uses TRBV19 with TRBJ1-2, with no clear D. The CDR3 spans 12 residues. Germline CDR1 LNHDA, CDR2 SQIVND (reference sequence). Trimming took off 0 bases at V and 7 bases at J, with 6 bases between the two ends. The DNA for the CDR3 is TGTGCCAGTAGTATAGATGAAGGTGGCTACACCTTC. It is translated as CASSIDEGGYTF. Drawing the rest from reference TRBV19 and TRBJ1-2, the complete variable domain is DGGITQSPKYLFRKEGQNVTLSCEQNLNHDAMYWYRQDPGQGLRLIYYSQIVNDFQKGDIAEGYSVSREKKESFPLTVTSAQKNPTAFYLCASSIDEGGYTFGSGTRLTVV.

The chain employs TRBV5-1 and TRBJ2-1; D may be TRBD2 (6 bases). Germline assignment: CDR1 SGHRS and CDR2 YFSETQ. V lost 1 base to trimming and J lost 3 bases, with 8 bases between them. The CDR3 totals 14 residues. The CDR3 loop is CASSLTSNYNEQFF. DNA of the CDR3: TGCGCCAGCAGCTTGACTAGCAACTACAATGAGCAGTTCTTC.

The chain joins TRBV2 to TRBJ2-1, with 9 positions matching TRBD1. The CDR3 totals 14 residues. V lost 8 bases, J lost 6 bases, and 8 bases stayed unmatched. The germline V gene encodes CDR1 SNHLY and CDR2 FYNNEI. The CDR3 region is CASLTGQGGNEQFF. DNA for the CDR3: TGTGCCAGCCTAACGGGACAGGGTGGCAATGAGCAGTTCTTC.

The rearrangement uses TRBV6-5 and TRBJ1-2, with 9 bases identical to TRBD1. Germline V gene sequence: CDR1 MNHEY, CDR2 SVGAGI. J was trimmed by 4 bases and V by 0 bases; bases with no gene match: 6. The CDR3 runs 16 residues. CDR3 DNA sequence: TGTGCCAGCAGTTACTCGCTACAGGGGGCTCGCTATGGCTACACCTTC. Protein sequence: CASSYSLQGARYGYTF.